These 12 T cell receptor beta chains were all obtained from the same sample, sequenced in a study of cytomegalovirus exposure and HLA in healthy donors. The study ran its PCR with 60 Vbeta and 13 Jbeta primers. TCRdb keeps only in-frame clones here, not all; method: immunoSEQ multiplex PCR. Here the sample table reports about 43,000 clones. Specimen: PBMCs. The receptors come from a woman aged 25 to 45 in good health and CMV-seronegative.

V usage is TRBV4-1 and J usage is TRBJ2-7, with 7 bases lining up with TRBD1. CDR1 and CDR2 (germline): MGHRA, YSYEKL. Germline trimming cut 4 bases from V and 3 bases from J; bases unmatched to any gene: 6. The CDR3 runs to 14 residues. CDR3 in DNA: TGCGCCAGCAGCCCTCGGACAGGAAACTACGAGCAGTACTTC. The encoded protein is CASSPRTGNYEQYF.

The V call is TRBV28, the J call TRBJ1-1; 7 nucleotides agree with TRBD1. The CDR3 runs 16 residues. Germline lookup yields CDR1 MDHEN and CDR2 SYDVKM. V lost 3 bases and J lost 0; bases outside the gene matches: 7. The CDR3 sequence is CASSFADRTMNTEAFF. CDR3 DNA: TGTGCCAGCAGTTTCGCGGACAGGACCATGAACACTGAAGCTTTCTTT.

The rearrangement links TRBV7-2 to TRBJ2-7; 7 bases map to TRBD2. V was clipped by 5 bases and J by 6 bases; unmatched bases: 10. The CDR3 spans 14 residues. Germline-derived CDR1 and CDR2 are SGHTA and FQGNSA. The CDR3 loop is CASSQQRLAREQYF. In nucleotides, the CDR3 is TGTGCCAGCAGCCAGCAGCGACTAGCACGCGAGCAGTACTTC.

The genes are TRBV5-1 and TRBJ2-7, with TRBD1 identical over 10 bases. There are 15 residues in the CDR3. With V trimmed by 0 bases and J by 4 bases, 4 bases remained unmatched. Germline V CDR1 and CDR2: SGHRS, YFSETQ. As DNA, the CDR3 is TGCGCCAGCAGCTTGGGACAGGGGGCGAGGTACGAGCAGTACTTC. Translation: CASSLGQGARYEQYF.

Here the CDR3 reads CAWSVTTALRYNEQFF. The CDR3 DNA reads as TGTGCCTGGAGTGTAACTACCGCGCTAAGATACAATGAGCAGTTCTTC. This rearrangement joins TRBV30 to TRBJ2-1; D remains ambiguous. Trimming cost V 0 bases and J 4 bases, with 16 bases left between them. This CDR3 is built from 16 residues. Germline V lookup: CDR1 GTSNPN, CDR2 SVGIG (reference sequence).

The chain combines TRBV30 with TRBJ1-2, with D possibly being TRBD1 (5 bases). The CDR3 extends over 16 amino acids. The V gene's germline CDR1 is GTSNPN and CDR2 SVGIG (reference sequence). Trimming removed 0 bases at V and 4 bases at J, with 18 bases between. In nucleotides, the CDR3 is TGTGCCTGGAGTGTACGGTCCTTACAAAGGGGCTATGGCTACACCTTC. Encoded protein: CAWSVRSLQRGYGYTF.

This chain uses TRBV6-1 with TRBJ1-2; 7 positions match TRBD1. The germline V gene has CDR1 MNHNS and CDR2 SASEGT. The CDR3 covers 16 residues. The J segment lost 2 bases and the V segment lost 4 bases, leaving 10 bases of the junction unmatched. The CDR3 here is CASSAAGGWANYGYTF. Here the CDR3 DNA reads TGTGCCAGCAGTGCTGCAGGGGGATGGGCGAACTATGGCTACACCTTC.

The V and J genes are TRBV7-6 and TRBJ2-1; 16 nucleotides line up with TRBD2. Germline loops: CDR1 SGHVS, CDR2 FNYEAQ. Trimming at V came to 6 bases and at J to 12 bases, leaving 8 bases not matched to a gene. The CDR3 has 15 residues. Written as DNA, the CDR3 is TGTGCCAGCAGTCCCGGGACTAGCGGGAGGGGAGGGCAGTTCTTC. Translated, it gives CASSPGTSGRGGQFF.

J is TRBJ2-7 and V is TRBV4-1, with D perhaps matching TRBD1 (5 bases). The CDR3 is 15 residues long. Trimming stripped 5 bases from V and 5 bases from J, with 19 bases between. Germline V gene data show CDR1 as MGHRA and CDR2 as YSYEKL. The DNA for the CDR3 is TGCGCCAGCAGCACTACAGGTGGTGATGCCCACGAGCAGTACTTC. Its translation: CASSTTGGDAHEQYF.

The J gene is TRBJ1-2, the V gene TRBV4-2; D is uncertain. V was trimmed by 5 bases and J by 6 bases, leaving 13 bases between them. This CDR3 contains 13 residues. Looked up from germline, CDR1 is LGHNA and CDR2 is YNFKEQ. Written as DNA, the CDR3 is TGTGCCAGCAGCTACCCGGGTTCGAATGGCTACACCTTC. This encodes CASSYPGSNGYTF.

The V and J genes are TRBV6-5 and TRBJ2-3; TRBD1 matches at 10 bases. The germline V gene encodes CDR1 MNHEY and CDR2 SVGAGI. V shed 5 bases and J 8 bases; nucleotides not matched to a gene: 10. This CDR3 spans 15 amino acids. CDR3 DNA sequence: TGTGCCAGCAGTACCCAGGGACAGGGGACTTCTACGCAGTATTTT. It is translated as CASSTQGQGTSTQYF.

The rearrangement links TRBV4-1 to TRBJ2-7, with 7 bases matching TRBD1. The CDR3 contains 15 residues. Germline CDR1 reads MGHRA; CDR2 reads YSYEKL. J lost 2 bases, V lost 5 bases, and 9 bases had no gene match. The CDR3 reads CASSGIDRVAYEQYF. In DNA, the CDR3 is TGCGCCAGCAGCGGGATTGACAGGGTTGCCTACGAGCAGTACTTC.